The source of this T cell receptor beta chain is a study of identical twins. The study, taken as a whole, reports: The abundant beta clonotypes from cord blood had fewer insertions, and memory repertoires had none of this. There was more out-of-frame TCR alpha sharing in monozygotic twins than models estimated.

After removal of 0 bases from V and 6 bases from J, the junction contained 10 bases not matched to a gene. Germline CDR1 and CDR2: LNHNV and YYDKDF (reference sequence). The CDR3 is made up of 18 amino acids. A universal primer site came from template switching; cDNA carried unique molecular identifiers. TCRdb reprocessed the 5' RACE reads via MiXCR and lists one record per CDR3 protein. Seen here are fewer than 250,000 distinct CDR3 sequences, 5.5% to 8% observed once, and the top ten hold more than 3%. Regarding this clonotype: Its antigen remains unidentified.

The sample was also linked to a second study, of yellow fever vaccine responses in identical twins.

Sequenced input: memory (CD45RO+) T cells sorted from blood. The chain couples TRBV15 to TRBJ2-3; TRBD1 matches 12 bases. The sequence derives from a young woman in good health. Here the CDR3 DNA reads TGTGCCACCAGCAGAGATAGCCGGGGACAGGGGGCGCGGGATACGCAGTATTTT. It is translated as CATSRDSRGQGARDTQYF.